The clone carrying this T cell receptor (beta chain) appeared a single time. Its antigen is undetermined. Quantitative molecular-barcoded 5'-RACE generated the TCR beta libraries. Each CDR3 protein gets one entry after TCRdb re-called the 5' RACE reads with MiXCR. This table has some 200,000 distinct CDR3 sequences, roughly 12% appearing once. The sample belongs to a study of CD8 T cells in ankylosing spondylitis. Study-level results: A subset of motif variants has previously been described in the synovial fluid and blood of reactive arthritis. In ankylosing spondylitis blood, a motif of fewer than 10 highly homologous TCR beta variants appeared characteristic.

The CDR3 contains 16 residues. Germline V CDR1 and CDR2: MNHEY, SVGAGI. Trimming took 2 bases from V and 2 from J; bases not matched to a gene: 3. V gene TRBV6-5 combines with J gene TRBJ2-2; 9 positions agree with TRBD2. The sequenced sample was blood, either unsorted or a sorted T cell fraction (not recorded which). The clonotype comes from a male donor with ankylosing spondylitis or in good health (not recorded which). CDR3 in amino acids: CASSYEAGGNTGELFF. The CDR3 DNA is TGTGCCAGCAGTTACGAAGCGGGAGGAAACACCGGGGAGCTGTTTTTT.